Reported below is one T cell receptor beta chain. Antigen specificity is unknown. Ipilimumab-mediated CTLA-4 blockade plus focal radiation was given to patients having chemo-refractory metastatic non-small-cell lung cancer. The assay was immunoSEQ multiplex PCR, and TCRdb's table has in-frame clones only and misses some. The sample includes more than 25,000 clones, less than 80% seen only once; the top ten take under 8%. This sample was taken from a study of radiotherapy plus CTLA-4 blockade in lung cancer. About the research overall: Around 20% of enrolled patients responded objectively, and around 30% had disease control.

Germline V gene lookup returns CDR1 SGHVT and CDR2 SQSDAQ. The CDR3 is 17 amino acids. V trimming: 2 bases; J trimming: 0 bases; junction bases outside the gene matches: 5. The study's findings and limits: Researchers report tumor-derived TCR clones expanding in blood after radiotherapy plus ipilimumab.

This sample comprised peripheral blood, obtained from a patient treated with radiotherapy plus ipilimumab. The TCR sequence derives from a human donor with non-small cell lung cancer who had stable disease on radiotherapy plus ipilimumab. This rearrangement joins TRBV7-4 to TRBJ1-5; TRBD1 aligns across 9 bases. The chain's CDR3 is CASSLTQGAGSNQPQHF. CDR3 DNA sequence: TGTGCCAGCAGCTTAACACAGGGGGCAGGTAGCAATCAGCCCCAGCATTTT.